This T cell receptor beta chain appears in the sequencing data of a study of CD8+ T cells in alopecia areata. Study-wide background: The duration of tofacitinib was 6 to 18 months, with 6 months off drug afterward. Study findings and constraints: While patients received tofacitinib, many expanded lesional clones remained present in scalp and blood.

cDNA reverse transcribed from extracted RNA served as the sequencing template. Sequencing was performed with immunoSEQ multiplex PCR; in TCRdb, only in-frame clones are kept and a portion is missing. The sample lists some 3,500 clones, less than 75% occurring once. Germline assignment: CDR1 SQVTM and CDR2 ANQGSEA. The CDR3 is 14 amino acids. The J segment lost 2 bases and the V segment lost 4 bases, leaving 3 bases of the junction unmatched. To note about this clone: Antigen: not known.

Stated treatment: oral pan-JAK inhibitor, 5-10 mg twice daily. Collected material from alopecia areata patients comprised lesional scalp punch biopsies and peripheral blood. The chain has TRBV29-1 and TRBJ2-7; 12 bases agree with TRBD2. The clonotype was recovered from a human donor with alopecia areata. The sequencing here drew on skin, taken at week 24, from a patient treated with tofacitinib. CDR3 sequence: CSVGGLAGPYEQYF. DNA of the CDR3: TGCAGCGTTGGGGGACTAGCGGGCCCCTACGAGCAGTACTTC.